This TCR beta chain stems from a study of blood T cell repertoires in COVID-19. Profiled with immunoSEQ multiplex PCR; TCRdb holds only in-frame clones, not every one. The sample yields 200,000 or so clones, 70% to 90% seen once. Trimming cost V 2 bases and J 5 bases; bases outside gene matches: 13. Germline V CDR1 and CDR2: SGHAT, FQNNGV. The CDR3 contains 18 residues. This clone was seen a handful of times. The sequence derives from a woman in her 70s with acute or convalescent COVID-19. Source material: peripheral blood. The V and J genes are TRBV11-2 and TRBJ1-3; 9 bases are shared with TRBD1. The CDR3: CASSLPRGADRGRNTIYF. The DNA for the CDR3 is TGTGCCAGCAGCTTACCTCGGGGGGCGGACAGGGGACGAAACACCATATATTTT.